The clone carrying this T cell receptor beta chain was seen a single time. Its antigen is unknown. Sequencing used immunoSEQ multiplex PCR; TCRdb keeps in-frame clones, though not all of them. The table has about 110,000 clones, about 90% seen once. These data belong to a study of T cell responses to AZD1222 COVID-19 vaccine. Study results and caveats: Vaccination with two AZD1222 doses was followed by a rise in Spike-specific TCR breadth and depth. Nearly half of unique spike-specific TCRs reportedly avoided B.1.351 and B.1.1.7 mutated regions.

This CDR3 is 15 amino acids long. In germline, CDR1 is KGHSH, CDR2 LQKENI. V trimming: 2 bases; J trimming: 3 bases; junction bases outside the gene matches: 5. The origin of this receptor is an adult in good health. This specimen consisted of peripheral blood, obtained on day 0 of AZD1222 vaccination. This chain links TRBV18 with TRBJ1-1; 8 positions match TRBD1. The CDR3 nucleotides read TGTGCCAGCTCACCAAAGACAGGGGTTGACACTGAAGCTTTCTTT. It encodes CASSPKTGVDTEAFF.